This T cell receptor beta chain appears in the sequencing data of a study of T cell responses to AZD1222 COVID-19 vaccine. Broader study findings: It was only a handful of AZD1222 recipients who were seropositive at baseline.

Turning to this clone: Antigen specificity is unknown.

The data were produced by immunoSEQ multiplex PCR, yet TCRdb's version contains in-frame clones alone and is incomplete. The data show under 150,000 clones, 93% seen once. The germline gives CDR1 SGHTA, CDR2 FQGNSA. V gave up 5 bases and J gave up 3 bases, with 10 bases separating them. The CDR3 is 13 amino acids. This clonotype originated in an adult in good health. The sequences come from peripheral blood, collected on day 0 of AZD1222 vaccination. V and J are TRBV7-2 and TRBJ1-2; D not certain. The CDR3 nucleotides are TGTGCCAGCAGCCAAGTGGGGTACTATGGCTACACCTTC. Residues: CASSQVGYYGYTF.